This T cell receptor beta chain was sequenced during a study of beta chain features in type 1 diabetes. About the study: The study examined 107,917,701 sorted cells across all samples. Study conclusions and caveats: At VDJ recombination sites, type 1 diabetes patients had fewer insertions and more deleted nucleotides.

Markers CD45RO/CCR7/CD25/CD127/CD95/CD27 served to sort CD4+ naive, central memory, regulatory and stem cell-like memory cells. This clone has only a few counts. Its antigen is still unknown. Germline V gene lookup returns CDR1 MNHEY and CDR2 SMNVEV (reference sequence). The CDR3 is 13 residues long. V lost 8 bases to trimming and J lost 2 bases, with 11 bases between them. Expressed TCRB transcripts were sequenced, since all the RNA that had been isolated was reverse transcribed. The assay was immunoSEQ multiplex PCR, and TCRdb's table has in-frame clones only and misses some. The table includes 300,000 to 350,000 clones, less than 15% detected once.

This chain joins TRBV27 and TRBJ2-3; TRBD2 might be the D (5 bases). The origin of this receptor is a man aged 25 to 45 in good health. Input material: central memory CD4+ T cells from blood. The chain's CDR3 is CASSQRYTDTQYF. The CDR3 bases are TGTGCCAGCTCTCAGCGGTACACAGATACGCAGTATTTT.